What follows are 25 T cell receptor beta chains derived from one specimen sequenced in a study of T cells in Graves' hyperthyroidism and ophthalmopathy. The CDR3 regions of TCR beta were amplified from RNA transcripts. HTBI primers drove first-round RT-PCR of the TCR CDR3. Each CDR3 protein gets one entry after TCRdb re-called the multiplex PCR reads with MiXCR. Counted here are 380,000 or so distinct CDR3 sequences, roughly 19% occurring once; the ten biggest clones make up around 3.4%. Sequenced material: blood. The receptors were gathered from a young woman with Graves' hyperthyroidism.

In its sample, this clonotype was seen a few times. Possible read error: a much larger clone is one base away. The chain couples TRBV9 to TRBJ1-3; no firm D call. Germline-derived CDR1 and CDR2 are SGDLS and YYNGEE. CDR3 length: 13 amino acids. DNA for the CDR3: TGTGCCAGCTCCTCAGTCTCTGGATACACCATATATTTT. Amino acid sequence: CASSSVSGYTIYF.

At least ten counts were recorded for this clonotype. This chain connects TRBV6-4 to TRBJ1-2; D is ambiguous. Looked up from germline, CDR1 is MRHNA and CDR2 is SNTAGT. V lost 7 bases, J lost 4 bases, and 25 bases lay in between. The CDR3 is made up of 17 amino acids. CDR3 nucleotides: TGTGCCAGCAAAGGTTTTCGGATCGAGCGGTTGTCCTATGGCTACACCTTC. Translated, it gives CASKGFRIERLSYGYTF.

CDR3 loop: CASSYRGTQPQHF. CDR3 nucleotide sequence: TGTGCCAGCAGTTACCGGGGTACGCAGCCCCAGCATTTT. The chain carries TRBV6-2 or TRBV6-3 and TRBJ1-5; no firm D call. The V gene's germline CDR1 is MNHEY and CDR2 SVGEGT. V shed 2 bases and J shed 7 bases, with 9 bases lying between them. The CDR3 contains 13 residues.

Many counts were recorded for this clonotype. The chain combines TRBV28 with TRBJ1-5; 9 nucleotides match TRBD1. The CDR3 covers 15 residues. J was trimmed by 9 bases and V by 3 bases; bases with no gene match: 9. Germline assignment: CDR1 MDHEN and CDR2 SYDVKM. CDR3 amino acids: CASSLDRGALTPQHF. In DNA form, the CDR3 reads TGTGCCAGCAGTTTGGACAGGGGCGCCCTAACGCCCCAGCATTTT.

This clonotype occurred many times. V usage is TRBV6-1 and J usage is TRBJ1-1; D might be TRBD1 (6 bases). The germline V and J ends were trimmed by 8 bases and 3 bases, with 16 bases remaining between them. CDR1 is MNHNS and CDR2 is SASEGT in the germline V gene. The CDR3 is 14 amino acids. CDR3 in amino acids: CASYRDTWDTEAFF. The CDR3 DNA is TGTGCCAGCTATAGGGACACTTGGGACACTGAAGCTTTCTTT.

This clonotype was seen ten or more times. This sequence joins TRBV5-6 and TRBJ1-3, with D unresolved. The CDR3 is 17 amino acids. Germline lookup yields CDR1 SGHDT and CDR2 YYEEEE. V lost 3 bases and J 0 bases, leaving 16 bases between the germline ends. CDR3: CASSYYGGFSSGNTIYF. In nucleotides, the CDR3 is TGTGCCAGCAGCTACTATGGTGGGTTTTCCTCTGGAAACACCATATATTTT. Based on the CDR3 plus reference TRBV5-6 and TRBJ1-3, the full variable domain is DAGVTQSPTHLIKTRGQQVTLRCSPKSGHDTVSWYQQALGQGPQFIFQYYEEEERQRGNFPDRFSGHQFPNYSSELNVNALLLGDSALYLCASSYYGGFSSGNTIYFGEGSWLTVV.

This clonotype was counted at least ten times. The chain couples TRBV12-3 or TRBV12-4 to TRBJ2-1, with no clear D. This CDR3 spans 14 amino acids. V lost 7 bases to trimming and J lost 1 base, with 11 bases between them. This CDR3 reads CASTSPPSYNEQFF. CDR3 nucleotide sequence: TGTGCCAGCACTTCACCCCCTTCCTACAATGAGCAGTTCTTC.

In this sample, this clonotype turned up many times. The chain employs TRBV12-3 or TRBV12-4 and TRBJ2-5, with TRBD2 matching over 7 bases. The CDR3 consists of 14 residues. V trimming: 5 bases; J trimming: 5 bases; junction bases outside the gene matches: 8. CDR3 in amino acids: CASSPIAGVETQYF. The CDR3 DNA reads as TGTGCCAGCAGTCCAATAGCGGGTGTGGAGACCCAGTACTTC.

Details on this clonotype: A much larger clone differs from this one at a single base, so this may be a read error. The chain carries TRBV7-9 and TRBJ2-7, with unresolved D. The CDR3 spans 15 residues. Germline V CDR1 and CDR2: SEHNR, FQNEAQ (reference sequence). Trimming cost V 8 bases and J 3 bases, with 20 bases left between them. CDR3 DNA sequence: TGTGCCAGCGGCCACCTCGGAAGAGGAAACTACGAGCAGTACTTC. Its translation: CASGHLGRGNYEQYF.

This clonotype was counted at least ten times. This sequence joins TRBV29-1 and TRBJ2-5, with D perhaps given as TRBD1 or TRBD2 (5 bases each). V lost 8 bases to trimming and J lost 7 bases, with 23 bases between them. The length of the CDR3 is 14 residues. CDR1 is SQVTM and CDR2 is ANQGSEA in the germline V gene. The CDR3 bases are TGCAGCCACTCAGCCCTTGGGGGTCCAGGGACCCAGTACTTC. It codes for CSHSALGGPGTQYF.

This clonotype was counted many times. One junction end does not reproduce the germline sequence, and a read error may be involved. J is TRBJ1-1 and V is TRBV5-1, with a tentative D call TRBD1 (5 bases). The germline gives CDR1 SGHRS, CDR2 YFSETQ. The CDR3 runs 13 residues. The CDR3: CASSSTVNTEAFF. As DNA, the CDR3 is TGTGCCAGCAGTTCGACAGTGAACACTGAAGCTTTCTTT.

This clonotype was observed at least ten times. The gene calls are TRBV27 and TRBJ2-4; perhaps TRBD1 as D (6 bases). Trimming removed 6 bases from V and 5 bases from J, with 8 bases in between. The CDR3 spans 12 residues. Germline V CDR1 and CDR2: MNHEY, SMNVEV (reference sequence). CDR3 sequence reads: CASRGAENIQYF. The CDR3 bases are TGTGCCAGCAGGGGGGCGGAAAACATTCAGTACTTC.

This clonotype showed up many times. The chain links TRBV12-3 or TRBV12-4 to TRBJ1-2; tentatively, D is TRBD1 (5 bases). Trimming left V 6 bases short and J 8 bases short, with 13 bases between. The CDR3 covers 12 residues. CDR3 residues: CASSVQERGYTF. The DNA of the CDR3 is TGTGCCAGCAGCGTACAGGAACGAGGCTACACCTTC.

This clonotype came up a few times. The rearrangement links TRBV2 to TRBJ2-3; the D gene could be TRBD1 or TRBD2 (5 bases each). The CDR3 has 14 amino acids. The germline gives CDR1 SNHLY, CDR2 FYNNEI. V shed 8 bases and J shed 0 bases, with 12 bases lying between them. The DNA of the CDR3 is TGTGCCAGCGTACGTTGGGGGAGCACAGATACGCAGTATTTT. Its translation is CASVRWGSTDTQYF.

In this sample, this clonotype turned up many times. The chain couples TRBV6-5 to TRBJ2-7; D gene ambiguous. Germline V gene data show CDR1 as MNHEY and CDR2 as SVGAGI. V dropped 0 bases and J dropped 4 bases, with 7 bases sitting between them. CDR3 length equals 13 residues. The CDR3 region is CASSYSIEYEQYF. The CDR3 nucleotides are TGTGCCAGCAGTTACTCGATTGAGTACGAGCAGTACTTC.

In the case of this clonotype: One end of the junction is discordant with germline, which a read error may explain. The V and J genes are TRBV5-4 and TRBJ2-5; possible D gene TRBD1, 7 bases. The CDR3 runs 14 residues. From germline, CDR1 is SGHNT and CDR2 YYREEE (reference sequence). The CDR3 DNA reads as TGTGCCAGCAGCCCCACAGGGGCACGGGAGAGCCAGTACTTC. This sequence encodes CASSPTGARESQYF.

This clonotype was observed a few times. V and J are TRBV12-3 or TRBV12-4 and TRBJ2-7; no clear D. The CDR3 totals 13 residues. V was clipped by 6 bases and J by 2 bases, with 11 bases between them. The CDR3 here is CASRPPVAYEQYF. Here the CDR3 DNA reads TGTGCCAGCAGGCCGCCGGTTGCCTACGAGCAGTACTTC.

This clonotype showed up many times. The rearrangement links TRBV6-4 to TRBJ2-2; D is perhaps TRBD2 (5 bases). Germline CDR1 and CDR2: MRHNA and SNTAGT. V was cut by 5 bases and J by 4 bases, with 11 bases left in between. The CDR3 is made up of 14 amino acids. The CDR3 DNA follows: TGTGCCAGCAGTTTCCAAAGCGGCACCGGGGAGCTGTTTTTT. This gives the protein CASSFQSGTGELFF.

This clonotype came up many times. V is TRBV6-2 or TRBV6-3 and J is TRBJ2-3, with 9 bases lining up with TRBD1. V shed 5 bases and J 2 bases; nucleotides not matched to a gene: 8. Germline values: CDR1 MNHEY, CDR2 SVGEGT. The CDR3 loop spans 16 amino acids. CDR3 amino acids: CASSRQGETHTDTQYF. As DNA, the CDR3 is TGTGCCAGCAGTCGACAGGGGGAGACACACACAGATACGCAGTATTTT.

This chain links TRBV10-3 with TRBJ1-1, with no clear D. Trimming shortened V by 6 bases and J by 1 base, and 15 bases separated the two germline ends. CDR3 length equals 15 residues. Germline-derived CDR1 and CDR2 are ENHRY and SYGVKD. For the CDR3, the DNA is TGTGCCATCAGGGCCGATGGTACGGCGAACACTGAAGCTTTCTTT. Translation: CAIRADGTANTEAFF.

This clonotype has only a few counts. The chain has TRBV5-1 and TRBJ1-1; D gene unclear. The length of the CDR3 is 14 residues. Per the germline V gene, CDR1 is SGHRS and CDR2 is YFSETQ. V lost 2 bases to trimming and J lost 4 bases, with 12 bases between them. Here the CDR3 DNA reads TGCGCCAGCAGCTTTTCGAGCGAGGGCACTGAAGCTTTCTTT. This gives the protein CASSFSSEGTEAFF.

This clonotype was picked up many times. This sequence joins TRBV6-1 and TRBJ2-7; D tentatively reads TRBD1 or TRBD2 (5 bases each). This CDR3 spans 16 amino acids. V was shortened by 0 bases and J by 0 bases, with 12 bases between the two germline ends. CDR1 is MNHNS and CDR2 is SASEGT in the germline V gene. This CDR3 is CASSEAGFGGSYEQYF. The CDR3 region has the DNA TGTGCCAGCAGTGAAGCTGGTTTTGGGGGCTCCTACGAGCAGTACTTC.

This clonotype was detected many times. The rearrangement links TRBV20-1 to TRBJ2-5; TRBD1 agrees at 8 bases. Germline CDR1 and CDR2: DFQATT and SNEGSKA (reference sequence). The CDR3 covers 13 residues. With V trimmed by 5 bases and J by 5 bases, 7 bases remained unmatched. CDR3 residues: CSACQGAGETQYF. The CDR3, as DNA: TGCAGTGCTTGTCAGGGGGCTGGGGAGACCCAGTACTTC.

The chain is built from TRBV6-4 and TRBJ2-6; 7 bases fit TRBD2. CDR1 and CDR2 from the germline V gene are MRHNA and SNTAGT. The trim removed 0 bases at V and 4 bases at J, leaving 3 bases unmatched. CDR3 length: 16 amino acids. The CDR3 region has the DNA TGTGCCAGCAGTGACTCGGGAGGGACCGGGGCCAACGTCCTGACTTTC. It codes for CASSDSGGTGANVLTF.

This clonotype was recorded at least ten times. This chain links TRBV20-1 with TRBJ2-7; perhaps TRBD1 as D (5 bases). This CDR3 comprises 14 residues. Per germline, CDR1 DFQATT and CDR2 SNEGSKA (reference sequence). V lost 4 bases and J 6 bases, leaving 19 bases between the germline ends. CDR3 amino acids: CSAKLSQGWGEQYF. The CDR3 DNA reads TGCAGTGCTAAACTCTCGCAGGGATGGGGCGAGCAGTACTTC.